The sequence of this TCR beta chain was determined in a study of radiotherapy plus CTLA-4 blockade in lung cancer. Trimming took 0 bases from V and 6 from J, leaving 12 bases between them. There are 14 residues in the CDR3. Germline CDR1 SGHDN, CDR2 FVKESK. The method was immunoSEQ multiplex PCR; TCRdb's version includes in-frame clones alone and lacks a portion of them. This table has tens of thousands of clones, 65% to 80% appearing once. The TCR sequence derives from a human donor with non-small cell lung cancer who had a complete response to radiotherapy plus ipilimumab. The sample consisted of peripheral blood, taken from a patient treated with radiotherapy plus ipilimumab. This rearrangement joins TRBV14 to TRBJ2-7; the D gene is possibly TRBD2 (5 bases). This chain's CDR3 is CASSQDLAAREQYF. The CDR3 region has the DNA TGTGCCAGCAGCCAAGATCTAGCCGCCCGCGAGCAGTACTTC.